This T cell receptor (beta chain) appears in the sequencing data of a study of blood T cell repertoires in COVID-19. Study context: In each case, the material was cDNA or gDNA derived from T cells, B-cell-depleted T cells, or PBMCs.

In the study's own analysis: Estimation of nucleated cell counts relied on the amplification of reference gene primers. The protocol was immunoSEQ multiplex PCR, while the TCRdb copy is restricted to in-frame clones and leaves out a portion. The V and J calls and clone size were taken over from that table, and D and trimming were inferred from the DNA. Of about 100,000 clones in the sample, approximately 90% were seen once. The CDR3 totals 19 residues. V was pared by 3 bases and J by 2 bases, with 15 bases of the junction left unmatched. Germline values: CDR1 SGHNT, CDR2 YYREEE (reference sequence). This rearrangement joins TRBV5-4 to TRBJ2-2, with 8 bases fitting TRBD2. Material for sequencing was peripheral blood. The sequence was collected from a man in his fifties with active COVID-19. The CDR3 DNA reads TGTGCCAGCAGCTCCCTCCTGGGGAGCGGGAGACCAAACACCGGGGAGCTGTTTTTT. Its protein is CASSSLLGSGRPNTGELFF.